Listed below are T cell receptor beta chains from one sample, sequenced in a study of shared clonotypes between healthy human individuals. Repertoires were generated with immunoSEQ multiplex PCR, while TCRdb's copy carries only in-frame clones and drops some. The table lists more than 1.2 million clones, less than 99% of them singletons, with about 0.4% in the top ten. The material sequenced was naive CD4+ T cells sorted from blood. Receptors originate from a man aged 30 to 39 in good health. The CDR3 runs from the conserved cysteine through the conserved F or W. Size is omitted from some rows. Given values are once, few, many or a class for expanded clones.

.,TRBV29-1,CSVEVGQGNAGELFF
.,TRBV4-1,CASSQEVGAVSYNEQFF
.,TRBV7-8,CASSFRLAGLGNEQFF
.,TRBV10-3,CAISGGRERVYNEQFF
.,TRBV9,CASSLIRGGYTF
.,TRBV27,CASSQADPLYSNQPQHF
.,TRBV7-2,CASSQRAGAWGEQFF
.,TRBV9,CASSAFFNEQFF
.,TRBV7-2,CASSIGTVKNIQYF
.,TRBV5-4,CASSLESHTGELFF
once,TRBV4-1,CASSQAASGRYEQFF
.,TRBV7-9,CASSPVSKTGIRNEQFF